Sequencing of this T cell receptor (beta chain) was carried out in a study of shared clonotypes between healthy human individuals. The overall study: A donor's plate count was three for CD4 naive and three for CD4 memory; CD8 naive had two and CD8 memory one.

Study-wide points: Among the subsets, naive ones generally showed larger estimated richness than memory ones.

Replicate PCRs from sorted subsets contained 200 ng DNA, which is 29,000 or so T cell genomes. Sequencing was performed with immunoSEQ multiplex PCR; in TCRdb, only in-frame clones are kept and a portion is missing. The profile shows some 1,100,000 clones, about 84% of them singletons. The V gene's germline CDR1 is SGHRS and CDR2 YFSETQ. The CDR3 consists of 13 residues. V lost 4 bases and J 8 bases, leaving 15 bases between the germline ends. As to this clone: Its specificity is not known.

What was sequenced was memory CD4+ T cells from PBMCs. Regarding subset: CD45RA-negative fraction. V is TRBV5-1 and J is TRBJ1-1, with unresolved D. The sequence was obtained from a man in his late teens or twenties in good health. Some clones in this sample may be carry-over from other donors' samples. CDR3 sequence reads: CASSPGTEGEAFF. In DNA, the CDR3 is TGCGCCAGCAGCCCGGGAACCGAAGGGGAAGCTTTCTTT.